A selection of T cell receptor beta chains follows, all from one sample in a study of early T cells in non-severe SARS-CoV-2 infection. TCRdb reprocessed the 5' RACE reads via MiXCR and lists one record per CDR3 protein. The data contain about 22,000 distinct CDR3 sequences, 4.7% of them singletons. The sequenced sample consisted of whole blood. All receptors come from an adult who was a healthcare worker with PCR-confirmed SARS-CoV-2 infection or an uninfected control (not recorded which). CDR3s include the opening cysteine and the closing phenylalanine or tryptophan. D genes are given only for firm matches. Clone size is stated in some rows and not others, as once, few, many or a class when expanded.

d_gene: -; v_gene: TRBV7-9; j_gene: TRBJ2-3; abundance: -; CDR3aa: CASSQTGTGPRLTQYF; CDR3nt: TGTGCCAGCAGCCAAACCGGGACTGGGCCCCGTTTGACGCAGTATTTT
d_gene: TRBD1; v_gene: TRBV5-4; j_gene: TRBJ1-2; abundance: few; CDR3aa: CASGWKTGNYGYTF; CDR3nt: TGTGCCAGCGGTTGGAAGACAGGGAACTATGGCTACACCTTC
d_gene: TRBD2; v_gene: TRBV20-1; j_gene: TRBJ2-7; abundance: medium-sized; CDR3aa: CSARGPSSGGVRSYEQYF; CDR3nt: TGCAGTGCTAGAGGCCCCTCGAGCGGGGGGGTTCGTAGCTACGAGCAGTACTTC
d_gene: -; v_gene: TRBV11-2; j_gene: TRBJ1-5; abundance: -; CDR3aa: CASSLDLGGGQPQHF; CDR3nt: TGTGCCAGCAGCTTAGATCTTGGGGGTGGTCAGCCCCAGCATTTT
d_gene: -; v_gene: TRBV12-3/TRBV12-4; j_gene: TRBJ1-1; abundance: many; CDR3aa: CASAVITEAFF; CDR3nt: TGTGCCAGCGCCGTAATTACTGAAGCTTTCTTT
d_gene: TRBD2; v_gene: TRBV6-1; j_gene: TRBJ2-1; abundance: many; CDR3aa: CASSGASGAHNEQFF; CDR3nt: TGTGCCAGCAGTGGGGCTAGCGGGGCCCACAATGAGCAGTTCTTC
d_gene: TRBD1; v_gene: TRBV30; j_gene: TRBJ2-7; abundance: -; CDR3aa: CAWSLDRSSYEQYF; CDR3nt: TGTGCCTGGAGTCTGGACAGGTCCTCCTACGAGCAGTACTTC
d_gene: -; v_gene: TRBV15; j_gene: TRBJ1-1; abundance: many; CDR3aa: CATSRQTNTEAFF; CDR3nt: TGTGCCACCAGCAGACAGACAAACACTGAAGCTTTCTTT
d_gene: -; v_gene: TRBV29-1; j_gene: TRBJ1-1; abundance: many; CDR3aa: CSVEDRDSQVARKVTEAFF; CDR3nt: TGCAGCGTTGAAGATCGTGACAGTCAGGTGGCCAGGAAGGTCACTGAAGCTTTCTTT
d_gene: -; v_gene: TRBV6-2/TRBV6-3; j_gene: TRBJ1-4; abundance: many; CDR3aa: CASSYGAANEKLFF; CDR3nt: TGTGCCAGCAGTTACGGGGCGGCTAATGAAAAACTGTTTTTT
d_gene: -; v_gene: TRBV5-1; j_gene: TRBJ2-1; abundance: -; CDR3aa: CASCPGEPYNEQFF; CDR3nt: TGCGCCAGCTGCCCCGGGGAACCCTACAATGAGCAGTTCTTC
d_gene: -; v_gene: TRBV6-6; j_gene: TRBJ1-1; abundance: many; CDR3aa: CASSYQDSEAFF; CDR3nt: TGTGCCAGCAGTTACCAGGACTCTGAAGCTTTCTTT
d_gene: -; v_gene: TRBV5-1; j_gene: TRBJ2-7; abundance: few; CDR3aa: CASTPGSLGEQYF; CDR3nt: TGCGCCAGCACCCCGGGAAGTCTTGGGGAGCAGTACTTC
d_gene: TRBD1; v_gene: TRBV19; j_gene: TRBJ2-7; abundance: -; CDR3aa: CASTTGTGIYEQYF; CDR3nt: TGTGCCAGTACTACCGGGACAGGGATCTACGAGCAGTACTTC
d_gene: TRBD2; v_gene: TRBV4-1; j_gene: TRBJ2-5; abundance: -; CDR3aa: CASSQGISGLEETQYF; CDR3nt: TGCGCCAGCAGCCAAGGAATTAGCGGGCTAGAAGAGACCCAGTACTTC
d_gene: -; v_gene: TRBV20-1; j_gene: TRBJ1-4; abundance: -; CDR3aa: CSARDRSGGEKLFF; CDR3nt: TGCAGTGCTAGAGATCGCTCAGGAGGTGAAAAACTGTTTTTT
d_gene: -; v_gene: TRBV7-6; j_gene: TRBJ2-7; abundance: many; CDR3aa: CASSHGDKEDEQYF; CDR3nt: TGTGCCAGCAGCCACGGGGACAAGGAGGACGAGCAGTACTTC
d_gene: TRBD1; v_gene: TRBV25-1; j_gene: TRBJ1-4; abundance: many; CDR3aa: CASSGDRGDEKLFF; CDR3nt: TGTGCCAGCAGTGGCGACAGGGGGGACGAAAAACTGTTTTTT
d_gene: -; v_gene: TRBV5-4; j_gene: TRBJ2-5; abundance: many; CDR3aa: CASSGAGASQETQYF; CDR3nt: TGTGCCAGCAGCGGGGCAGGGGCATCCCAAGAGACCCAGTACTTC
d_gene: -; v_gene: TRBV4-3; j_gene: TRBJ2-5; abundance: -; CDR3aa: CASSQGTRVPQETQYF; CDR3nt: TGCGCCAGCAGCCAAGGAACCCGAGTTCCCCAAGAGACCCAGTACTTC
d_gene: -; v_gene: TRBV11-2; j_gene: TRBJ1-4; abundance: many; CDR3aa: CASSLNTGFRDEKLFF; CDR3nt: TGTGCCAGCAGCCTCAACACAGGGTTTAGGGATGAAAAACTGTTTTTT
d_gene: -; v_gene: TRBV6-4; j_gene: TRBJ2-3; abundance: many; CDR3aa: CASSDSSRGRDTQYF; CDR3nt: TGTGCCAGCAGTGACTCTTCTAGGGGTCGAGATACGCAGTATTTT
d_gene: -; v_gene: TRBV7-8; j_gene: TRBJ1-5; abundance: -; CDR3aa: CASSLAQNRVNNQPQHF; CDR3nt: TGTGCCAGCAGCTTAGCCCAAAACAGGGTTAACAATCAGCCCCAGCATTTT
d_gene: -; v_gene: TRBV24-1; j_gene: TRBJ2-2; abundance: many; CDR3aa: CATSGVQAGELFF; CDR3nt: TGTGCCACCAGTGGCGTACAGGCTGGGGAGCTGTTTTTT
d_gene: -; v_gene: TRBV4-3; j_gene: TRBJ2-7; abundance: many; CDR3aa: CASSQVRGPYEQYF; CDR3nt: TGCGCCAGCAGCCAAGTCAGGGGCCCCTACGAGCAGTACTTC
d_gene: -; v_gene: TRBV7-2; j_gene: TRBJ2-5; abundance: many; CDR3aa: CASVLWIRDTQETQYF; CDR3nt: TGTGCCAGCGTTCTTTGGATCAGGGATACTCAAGAGACCCAGTACTTC
d_gene: TRBD1; v_gene: TRBV3-1; j_gene: TRBJ2-1; abundance: many; CDR3aa: CASSQELRAGGHSNEQFF; CDR3nt: TGTGCCAGCAGCCAAGAACTCAGGGCAGGGGGCCATAGTAATGAGCAGTTCTTC
d_gene: TRBD2; v_gene: TRBV7-6; j_gene: TRBJ2-5; abundance: many; CDR3aa: CASSLGVGEGEETQYF; CDR3nt: TGTGCCAGCAGCTTAGGTGTAGGGGAGGGAGAAGAGACCCAGTACTTC
d_gene: -; v_gene: TRBV18; j_gene: TRBJ1-1; abundance: few; CDR3aa: CASSPPNRHTEAFF; CDR3nt: TGTGCCAGCTCACCACCGAACAGGCATACTGAAGCTTTCTTT
d_gene: -; v_gene: TRBV19; j_gene: TRBJ1-1; abundance: many; CDR3aa: CASSGGRTEAFF; CDR3nt: TGTGCCAGTAGCGGGGGTAGGACTGAAGCTTTCTTT
d_gene: -; v_gene: TRBV7-2; j_gene: TRBJ1-2; abundance: medium-sized; CDR3aa: CASGPPEGYGYTF; CDR3nt: TGTGCCAGCGGCCCCCCTGAGGGGTATGGCTACACCTTC
d_gene: -; v_gene: TRBV7-2; j_gene: TRBJ2-2; abundance: many; CDR3aa: CASTHEYTGELFF; CDR3nt: TGTGCCAGCACCCACGAATACACCGGGGAGCTGTTTTTT
d_gene: -; v_gene: TRBV9; j_gene: TRBJ2-7; abundance: -; CDR3aa: CASSVGVLNYEQYF; CDR3nt: TGTGCCAGCAGCGTAGGCGTACTCAACTACGAGCAGTACTTC
d_gene: TRBD2; v_gene: TRBV5-1; j_gene: TRBJ2-3; abundance: -; CDR3aa: CASSWTPSGGQRGTDTQYF; CDR3nt: TGCGCCAGCAGCTGGACCCCTAGCGGGGGCCAGCGGGGCACAGATACGCAGTATTTT
d_gene: TRBD1; v_gene: TRBV20-1; j_gene: TRBJ2-7; abundance: many; CDR3aa: CSAMTGDSHEQYF; CDR3nt: TGCAGTGCTATGACAGGGGATTCCCACGAGCAGTACTTC
d_gene: -; v_gene: TRBV20-1; j_gene: TRBJ1-1; abundance: -; CDR3aa: CSFRRGESTEAFF; CDR3nt: TGCAGTTTCCGAAGGGGGGAATCCACTGAAGCTTTCTTT
d_gene: -; v_gene: TRBV24-1; j_gene: TRBJ2-1; abundance: -; CDR3aa: CATSNEQFF; CDR3nt: TGTGCCACCAGCAATGAGCAGTTCTTC
d_gene: -; v_gene: TRBV6-2/TRBV6-3; j_gene: TRBJ2-1; abundance: medium-sized; CDR3aa: CAGNVGGPYNEQFF; CDR3nt: TGTGCCGGGAATGTGGGGGGGCCCTACAATGAGCAGTTCTTC
d_gene: -; v_gene: TRBV5-8; j_gene: TRBJ2-3; abundance: many; CDR3aa: CASSFPGVEGTDTQYF; CDR3nt: TGTGCCAGCAGCTTTCCGGGGGTTGAGGGCACAGATACGCAGTATTTT
d_gene: -; v_gene: TRBV10-1; j_gene: TRBJ2-3; abundance: many; CDR3aa: CASSELPGASYTDTQYF; CDR3nt: TGCGCCAGCAGTGAGTTACCGGGGGCCTCCTACACAGATACGCAGTATTTT
d_gene: -; v_gene: TRBV5-6; j_gene: TRBJ2-7; abundance: -; CDR3aa: CASSSTRGGQYF; CDR3nt: TGTGCCAGCAGCTCTACGAGGGGCGGGCAGTACTTC
d_gene: -; v_gene: TRBV3-1; j_gene: TRBJ2-3; abundance: few; CDR3aa: CASSQWDRDTQYF; CDR3nt: TGTGCCAGCAGCCAATGGGACCGAGATACGCAGTATTTT
d_gene: TRBD2; v_gene: TRBV7-6; j_gene: TRBJ2-7; abundance: medium-sized; CDR3aa: CASSSREHGEQYF; CDR3nt: TGTGCCAGCAGCTCGCGGGAGCACGGGGAGCAGTACTTC
d_gene: -; v_gene: TRBV27; j_gene: TRBJ1-2; abundance: -; CDR3aa: CASSFKGEGYTF; CDR3nt: TGTGCCAGCAGTTTCAAGGGGGAGGGCTACACCTTC
d_gene: -; v_gene: TRBV4-3; j_gene: TRBJ2-3; abundance: few; CDR3aa: CASSQDRNTQYF; CDR3nt: TGCGCCAGCAGCCAAGATCGGAATACGCAGTATTTT
d_gene: -; v_gene: TRBV28; j_gene: TRBJ1-5; abundance: -; CDR3aa: CASSAMAGNHQPQHF; CDR3nt: TGTGCCAGCAGTGCCATGGCGGGAAACCATCAGCCCCAGCATTTT
d_gene: TRBD2; v_gene: TRBV11-2; j_gene: TRBJ2-3; abundance: -; CDR3aa: CASSLLLGGSTDTQYF; CDR3nt: TGTGCCAGCAGCTTATTATTGGGGGGGAGCACAGATACGCAGTATTTT
d_gene: -; v_gene: TRBV5-6; j_gene: TRBJ2-7; abundance: few; CDR3aa: CASSLQVYEQYF; CDR3nt: TGTGCCAGCAGCTTACAAGTCTACGAGCAGTACTTC
d_gene: -; v_gene: TRBV12-3/TRBV12-4; j_gene: TRBJ2-5; abundance: many; CDR3aa: CASSFGGDGRETQYF; CDR3nt: TGTGCCAGCAGTTTCGGTGGAGACGGCCGAGAGACCCAGTACTTC
d_gene: -; v_gene: TRBV4-3; j_gene: TRBJ2-2; abundance: many; CDR3aa: CASSQGQVTGELFF; CDR3nt: TGCGCCAGCAGCCAAGGTCAAGTCACCGGGGAGCTGTTTTTT
d_gene: TRBD2; v_gene: TRBV7-3; j_gene: TRBJ2-1; abundance: many; CDR3aa: CASRTGGPYNEQFF; CDR3nt: TGTGCCAGCAGAACGGGGGGGCCCTACAATGAGCAGTTCTTC
d_gene: TRBD2; v_gene: TRBV7-8; j_gene: TRBJ2-1; abundance: many; CDR3aa: CASSLTSGGALNEQFF; CDR3nt: TGTGCCAGCAGCCTAACTAGCGGGGGGGCTTTGAATGAGCAGTTCTTC
d_gene: -; v_gene: TRBV6-6; j_gene: TRBJ2-3; abundance: many; CDR3aa: CASSFGLLTDTQYF; CDR3nt: TGTGCCAGCAGCTTCGGACTGCTCACAGATACGCAGTATTTT
d_gene: TRBD1; v_gene: TRBV2; j_gene: TRBJ1-4; abundance: few; CDR3aa: CASSEDRGNEKLFF; CDR3nt: TGTGCCAGCAGTGAAGACAGGGGAAATGAAAAACTGTTTTTT
d_gene: TRBD2; v_gene: TRBV15; j_gene: TRBJ2-3; abundance: large; CDR3aa: CATSPGTSGGANTQYF; CDR3nt: TGTGCCACCAGCCCCGGGACTAGCGGGGGGGCAAATACGCAGTATTTT
d_gene: -; v_gene: TRBV7-8; j_gene: TRBJ2-3; abundance: many; CDR3aa: CASSLVAGAGTDTQYF; CDR3nt: TGTGCCAGCAGCTTAGTGGCGGGGGCAGGCACAGATACGCAGTATTTT
d_gene: -; v_gene: TRBV6-6; j_gene: TRBJ2-7; abundance: many; CDR3aa: CAEGGNYEQYF; CDR3nt: TGTGCCGAGGGCGGCAACTACGAGCAGTACTTC
d_gene: TRBD1; v_gene: TRBV3-1; j_gene: TRBJ2-3; abundance: many; CDR3aa: CASSHLTGWADTQYF; CDR3nt: TGTGCCAGCAGCCACCTGACAGGGTGGGCAGATACGCAGTATTTT
d_gene: -; v_gene: TRBV20-1; j_gene: TRBJ1-2; abundance: -; CDR3aa: CSAASTGYGYTF; CDR3nt: TGCAGTGCCGCCAGTACCGGCTATGGCTACACCTTC